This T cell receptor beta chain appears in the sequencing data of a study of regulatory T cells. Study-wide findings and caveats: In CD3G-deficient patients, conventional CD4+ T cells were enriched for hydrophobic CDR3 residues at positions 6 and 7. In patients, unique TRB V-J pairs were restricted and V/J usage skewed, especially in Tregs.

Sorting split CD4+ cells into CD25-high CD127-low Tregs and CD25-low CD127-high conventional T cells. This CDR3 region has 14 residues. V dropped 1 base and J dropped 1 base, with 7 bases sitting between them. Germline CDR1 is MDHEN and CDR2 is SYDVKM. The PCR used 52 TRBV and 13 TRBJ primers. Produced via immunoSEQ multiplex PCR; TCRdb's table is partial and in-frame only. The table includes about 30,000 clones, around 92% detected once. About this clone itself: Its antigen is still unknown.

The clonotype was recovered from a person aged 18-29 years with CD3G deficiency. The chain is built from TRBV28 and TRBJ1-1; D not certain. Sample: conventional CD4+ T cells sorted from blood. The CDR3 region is CASSLYLGNTEAFF. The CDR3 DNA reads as TGTGCCAGCAGTTTATACCTGGGGAACACTGAAGCTTTCTTT.